This T cell receptor (beta chain) is drawn from a study of T cell repertoires in cytomegalovirus infection. Background on the study: Based on public TCR beta signatures, there were indications of CMV infection and of a matching HLA type.

Findings and caveats of the study: HLA-C-restricted CMV-specific TCR beta clonotypes prevailed in the ex vivo response. The cumulative frequency of public TCR beta families identified carriers of CMV plus the relevant HLA.

Germline V gives CDR1 DFQATT, CDR2 SNEGSKA (reference sequence). Trimming left V 3 bases short and J 5 bases short, with 16 bases between. This CDR3 region has 14 residues. TCRdb re-analysed the reads in MiXCR, keeping a single row per CDR3 protein. This table has some 600,000 distinct CDR3 sequences, approximately 24% appearing once. Regarding this clonotype: Its antigen is currently unknown.

This chain connects TRBV20-1 to TRBJ1-1; a weak D match, TRBD1 (5 bases). The clonotype comes from a human donor in good health (CMV status not recorded). Some clones in this sample may be carry-over from other donors' samples. Specimen: CD8+ T cells from PBMCs. The CDR3 DNA reads TGCAGTGCTAGTTTAGGGGTAAGGAGGACTGAAGCTTTCTTT. As protein: CSASLGVRRTEAFF.